This is a list of T cell receptor beta chains from one sample in a study of Ad26.COV2.S vaccination and SARS-CoV-2 variants. Data came from immunoSEQ multiplex PCR; TCRdb stores just in-frame clones and leaves some out. The data show more than 300,000 clones, with 75% to 90% seen just once and around a tenth held by the top ten. Sample: peripheral blood, taken in a trial of Ad26.COV2.S vaccine versus placebo. These receptor sequences come from a person between 18 and 60 years old who received the Ad26.COV2.S COVID-19 vaccine or a placebo. The CDR3 runs from the conserved cysteine through the conserved F or W. A D gene is named only where the DNA matches it firmly. Part of the rows lack a size; the others show once, few, many or a class for expanded clones.

V gene	J gene	D gene	clone size	CDR3 DNA	CDR3 protein
TRBV11-2	TRBJ2-2	TRBD2	NA	TGTGCCAGCAGCTTAGTGGGGGGGAGCAACACCGGGGAGCTGTTTTTT	CASSLVGGSNTGELFF
TRBV3-1/TRBV3-2	TRBJ2-2	NA	NA	TGTGCCAGCAGTCAATTGACTAGTGCGAACACCGGGGAGCTGTTTTTT	CASSQLTSANTGELFF
TRBV24-1	TRBJ2-7	NA	NA	TGTGCCACCAGTGATTCCTTCCGGGACCCCGAGCAGTACTTC	CATSDSFRDPEQYF
TRBV7-2	TRBJ2-3	TRBD1	NA	TGTGCCAGCAGCTTAAATACAGGGGGCACAGATACGCAGTATTTT	CASSLNTGGTDTQYF
TRBV18	TRBJ2-2	NA	NA	TGTGCCAGCTCACCGCCAGGGACCGGGGAGCTGTTTTTT	CASSPPGTGELFF
TRBV5-4	TRBJ2-2	TRBD1	NA	TGTGCCAGCAGTTCCGGGACAGGGTATTTCACCGGGGAGCTGTTTTTT	CASSSGTGYFTGELFF
TRBV4-2	TRBJ1-2	NA	NA	TGTGCCGGAGGATCCGACCTGAATGAGGGCTACACCTTC	CAGGSDLNEGYTF
TRBV18	TRBJ2-7	TRBD1	NA	TGTGCCAGCTCACCACGATCAGGGGGCGGCTACGAGCAGTACTTC	CASSPRSGGGYEQYF
TRBV11-2	TRBJ1-1	NA	NA	TGTGCCAGCAGCTTAGATGTTGCAGTGAACACTGAAGCTTTCTTT	CASSLDVAVNTEAFF
TRBV19	TRBJ2-7	TRBD2	once	TGTGCCACCCGGGGGGAGGGAATTTCCTACGAGCAGTACTTC	CATRGEGISYEQYF
TRBV2	TRBJ1-2	NA	once	TGTGCCAGCAGTGAAGCTGAGAGTATTATAGGCTACACCTTC	CASSEAESIIGYTF
TRBV6-4	TRBJ2-3	TRBD2	NA	TGTGCCAGCAGTGACCGAGCGGGGGCGGCAGATACGCAGTATTTT	CASSDRAGAADTQYF
TRBV9	TRBJ1-4	TRBD1	once	TGTGCCAGCAGCGGCCGACAGGGGACAACTAATGAAAAACTGTTTTTT	CASSGRQGTTNEKLFF
TRBV19	TRBJ2-2	NA	NA	TGTGCCAGTCTCGACCGGGGGACCGGGGAGCTGTTTTTT	CASLDRGTGELFF
TRBV18	TRBJ1-5	TRBD1	NA	TGTGCCAGCTCACCAACCGGGACAGGGGGCAATCAGCCCCAGCATTTT	CASSPTGTGGNQPQHF
TRBV19	TRBJ1-5	NA	NA	TGTGCCAGTAGTATAGAATTCGGACAGCCCCAGCATTTT	CASSIEFGQPQHF
TRBV2	TRBJ2-3	TRBD2	NA	TGTGCCAGCAGTGCAGCGGGGGGGGCCCTGAGCACAGATACGCAGTATTTT	CASSAAGGALSTDTQYF
TRBV11-1	TRBJ2-6	NA	NA	TGTGCCAGCAGCGGGGGACGGAACCCTCGGACCAACGTCCTGACTTTC	CASSGGRNPRTNVLTF
TRBV10-3	TRBJ2-1	NA	NA	TGTGCCATCGGGCCCCTCTTAGCGAGGAGCTCCTACAATGAGCAGTTCTTC	CAIGPLLARSSYNEQFF
TRBV6-5	TRBJ1-4	TRBD1	NA	TGTGCCAGCAGTTACATAGGACAGGGACCAGAAAAACTGTTTTTT	CASSYIGQGPEKLFF
TRBV10-1	TRBJ1-4	TRBD1	NA	TGCGCCAGACTTGGGACAGGAGGACCAGCAACTAATGAAAAACTGTTTTTT	CARLGTGGPATNEKLFF
TRBV5-1	TRBJ1-2	NA	NA	TGCGCCAGCAGGGAGCAGGGACCAAACTATGGCTACACCTTC	CASREQGPNYGYTF
TRBV6-2/TRBV6-3	TRBJ1-5	NA	NA	TGTGCCAGCAGTTCAGGGGTCCAGCCCCAGCATTTT	CASSSGVQPQHF
TRBV18	TRBJ2-2	NA	NA	TGTGCCAGCTCACCAAGCGAGCAAATAAACACCGGGGAGCTGTTTTTT	CASSPSEQINTGELFF
TRBV6-5	TRBJ1-6	TRBD1	NA	TGTGCCAGCAGTCGACAGGGGGATAATTCACCCCTCCACTTT	CASSRQGDNSPLHF
TRBV27	TRBJ1-6	NA	NA	TGTGCCAGCAGTCCCGTACAGGGATCACCCCTCCACTTT	CASSPVQGSPLHF
TRBV30	TRBJ2-1	NA	NA	TGTGCCTCCCGTGTAGCCCTTTTCTACAATGAGCAGTTCTTC	CASRVALFYNEQFF
TRBV7-2	TRBJ1-6	NA	NA	TGTGCCAGCAGCTTGAGTAGGAATTCACCCCTCCACTTT	CASSLSRNSPLHF
TRBV6-6	TRBJ1-2	NA	NA	TGTGCCAGCCTAGAGAAGGGCTACACCTTC	CASLEKGYTF
TRBV5-4	TRBJ1-2	TRBD1	NA	TGTGCCAGCAGCGGTGGACAGGCGGCCAGCTATGGCTACACCTTC	CASSGGQAASYGYTF
TRBV19	TRBJ2-7	NA	NA	TGTGCCAGTAGTTCCAGGGTCCACGAGCAGTACTTC	CASSSRVHEQYF
TRBV6-1	TRBJ2-5	NA	few	TGTGCCAGCAGTGAGACCATGGGCCCCGGGGAGACCCAGTACTTC	CASSETMGPGETQYF
TRBV11-2	TRBJ2-3	NA	NA	TGTGCCAGCAGCCTCCCTAGCACAGATACGCAGTATTTT	CASSLPSTDTQYF
TRBV7-9	TRBJ2-7	TRBD2	once	TGTGCCAGCAGCCAAACTAGCGTCGAGCAGTACTTC	CASSQTSVEQYF
TRBV4-2	TRBJ2-2	TRBD1	NA	TGTGCCAGCAGCCAAGCAGGGGGAGCGAACACCGGGGAGCTGTTTTTT	CASSQAGGANTGELFF
TRBV28	TRBJ2-5	NA	NA	TGTGCCAGCAGTTCTCCGGACTCCCAAGAGACCCAGTACTTC	CASSSPDSQETQYF
TRBV7-2	TRBJ1-4	NA	NA	TGTGCCAGCAGCTTACGACTTACAACTAATGAAAAACTGTTTTTT	CASSLRLTTNEKLFF
TRBV7-8	TRBJ2-3	NA	NA	TGTGCCAGCAGCTGGGCGGCGGGCCGTCGGTCCACAGATACGCAGTATTTT	CASSWAAGRRSTDTQYF
TRBV28	TRBJ1-4	NA	NA	TGTGCCAGCAGTTTGACCGGGGCAGCAACTAATGAAAAACTGTTTTTT	CASSLTGAATNEKLFF
TRBV27	TRBJ1-2	TRBD1	NA	TGTGCCAGCAGTTACAGGGGCGAAGGCTATGGCTACACCTTC	CASSYRGEGYGYTF
TRBV28	TRBJ1-5	NA	NA	TGTGCCAGCAGTTTCCAGGGGAGCAATCAGCCCCAGCATTTT	CASSFQGSNQPQHF